This T cell receptor (beta chain) was identified during a study of T cell responses to AZD1222 COVID-19 vaccine. Study-level results: Receipt of two AZD1222 doses was followed by a rise in Spike-specific TCR breadth and depth. There were vaccine-associated CD4 TCRs across spike, dominant at 160-218 and 743-854. Regions left unmutated in variants are reportedly the target of nearly half of spike-specific TCRs.

TCRdb keeps only in-frame clones here, not all; method: immunoSEQ multiplex PCR. The sample includes 45,000 to 70,000 clones, around 89% seen only once; the top ten take roughly 15%. Remarks on this clone: Its specificity is unknown.

Some second doses came at about 4 weeks and others at about 12 weeks; these were pooled. V lost 5 bases and J lost 1, with 2 bases in between. The germline V gene encodes CDR1 SNHLY and CDR2 FYNNEI. The CDR3 has 11 residues. This specimen consisted of peripheral blood, obtained 28 days after the second AZD1222 dose. This chain links TRBV2 with TRBJ2-5; D is uncertain. The receptor's source is an adult who received the AZD1222 COVID-19 vaccine. CDR3 in DNA: TGTGCCAGCAGTATCCAAGAGACCCAGTACTTC. It is translated as CASSIQETQYF.